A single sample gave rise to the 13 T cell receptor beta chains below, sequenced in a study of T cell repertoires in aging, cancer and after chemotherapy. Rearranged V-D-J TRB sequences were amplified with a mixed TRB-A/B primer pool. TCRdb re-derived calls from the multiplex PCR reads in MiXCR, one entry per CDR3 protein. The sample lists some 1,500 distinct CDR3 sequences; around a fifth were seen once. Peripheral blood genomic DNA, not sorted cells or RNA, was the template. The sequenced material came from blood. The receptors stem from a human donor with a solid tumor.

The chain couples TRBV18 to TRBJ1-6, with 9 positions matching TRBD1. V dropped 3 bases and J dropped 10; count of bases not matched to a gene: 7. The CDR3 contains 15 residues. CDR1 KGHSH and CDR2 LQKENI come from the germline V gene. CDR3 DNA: TGTGCCAGCTCACCCCGACAGGGGGGAGGATCACCCCTCCACTTT. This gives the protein CASSPRQGGGSPLHF.

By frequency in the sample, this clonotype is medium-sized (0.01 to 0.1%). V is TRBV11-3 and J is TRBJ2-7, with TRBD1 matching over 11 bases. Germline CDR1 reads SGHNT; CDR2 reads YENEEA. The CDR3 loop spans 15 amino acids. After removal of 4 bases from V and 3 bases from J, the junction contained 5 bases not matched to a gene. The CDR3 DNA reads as TGTGCCAGCAGCTCCGGGACAGGGGGATTCTACGAGCAGTACTTC. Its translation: CASSSGTGGFYEQYF. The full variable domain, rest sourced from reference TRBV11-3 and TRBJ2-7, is EAGVVQSPRYKIIEKKQPVAFWCNPISGHNTLYWYLQNLGQGPELLIRYENEEAVDDSQLPKDRFSAERLKGVDSTLKIQPAELGDSAVYLCASSSGTGGFYEQYFGPGTRLTVT.

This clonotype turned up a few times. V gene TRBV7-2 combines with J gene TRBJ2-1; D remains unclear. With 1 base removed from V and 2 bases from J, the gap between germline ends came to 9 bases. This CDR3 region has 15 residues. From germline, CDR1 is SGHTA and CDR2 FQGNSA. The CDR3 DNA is TGTGCCAGCAGCTTAGGGGTCCTTGCCTACAATGAGCAGTTCTTC. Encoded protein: CASSLGVLAYNEQFF.

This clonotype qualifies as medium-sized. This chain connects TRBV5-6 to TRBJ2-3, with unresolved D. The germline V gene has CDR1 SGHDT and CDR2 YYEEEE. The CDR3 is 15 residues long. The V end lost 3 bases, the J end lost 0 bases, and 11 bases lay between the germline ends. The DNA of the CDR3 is TGTGCCAGCAGCTCTCAGCGTACTAGCACAGATACGCAGTATTTT. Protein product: CASSSQRTSTDTQYF.

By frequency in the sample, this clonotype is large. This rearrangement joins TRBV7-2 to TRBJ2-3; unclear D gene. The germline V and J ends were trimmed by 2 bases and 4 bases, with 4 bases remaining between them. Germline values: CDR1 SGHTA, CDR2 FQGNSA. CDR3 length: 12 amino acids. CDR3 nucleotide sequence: TGTGCCAGCAGCTTACGGGCAGATACGCAGTATTTT. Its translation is CASSLRADTQYF. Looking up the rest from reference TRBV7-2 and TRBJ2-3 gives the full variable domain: GAGVSQSPSNKVTEKGKDVELRCDPISGHTALYWYRQSLGQGLEFLIYFQGNSAPDKSGLPSDRFSAERTGGSVSTLTIQRTQQEDSAVYLCASSLRADTQYFGPGTRLTVL.

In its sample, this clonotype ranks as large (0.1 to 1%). Here the CDR3 reads CASSLAGDSSGNTIYF. The CDR3, as DNA: TGTGCCAGCAGCTTGGCCGGGGACAGCTCTGGAAACACCATATATTTT. The chain recombines TRBV5-5 with TRBJ1-3, with 7 positions matching TRBD1. Per germline, CDR1 SGHKS and CDR2 YYEKEE (reference sequence). The CDR3 runs 16 residues. After removal of 0 bases from V and 0 bases from J, the junction contained 3 bases not matched to a gene.

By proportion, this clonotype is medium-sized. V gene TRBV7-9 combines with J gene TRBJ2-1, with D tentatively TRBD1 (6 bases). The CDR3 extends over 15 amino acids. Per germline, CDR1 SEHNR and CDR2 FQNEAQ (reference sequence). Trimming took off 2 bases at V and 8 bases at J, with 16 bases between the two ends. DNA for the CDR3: TGTGCCAGCAGCTTAACCCAGACAGGTATCGATGAGCAGTTCTTC. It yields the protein CASSLTQTGIDEQFF.

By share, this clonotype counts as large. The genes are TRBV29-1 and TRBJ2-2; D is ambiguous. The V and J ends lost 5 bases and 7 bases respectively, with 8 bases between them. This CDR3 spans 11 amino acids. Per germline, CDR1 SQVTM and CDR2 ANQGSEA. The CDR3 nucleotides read TGCAGCGTTCTTTTGGACGGGGAGCTGTTTTTT. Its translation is CSVLLDGELFF.

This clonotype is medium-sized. The CDR3 is CASSSKGQMNSPLHF. CDR3 coding DNA: TGTGCCAGCAGCTCCAAGGGACAGATGAATTCACCCCTCCACTTT. The rearrangement uses TRBV11-2 and TRBJ1-6; 7 nucleotides agree with TRBD1. V shed 4 bases, J shed 7 bases, and the junction held 7 bases outside the gene matches. Germline V CDR1 and CDR2: SGHAT, FQNNGV. The length of the CDR3 is 15 residues.

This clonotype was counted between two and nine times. CDR3 DNA sequence: TGTGCCATCAGTGGGGTTAACACTGAAGCTTTCTTT. Its protein is CAISGVNTEAFF. The chain is built from TRBV10-3 and TRBJ1-1; the D is unclear. V was pared by 4 bases and J by 2 bases, with 5 bases between. The CDR3 length is 12 residues. CDR1 and CDR2 from the germline V gene are ENHRY and SYGVKD.

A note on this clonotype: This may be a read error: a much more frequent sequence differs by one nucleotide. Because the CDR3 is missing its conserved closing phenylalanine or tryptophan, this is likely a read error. The CDR3 loop is CASRGRKITDTQYL. In DNA, the CDR3 is TGTGCCAGCAGAGGACGTAAGATCACAGATACGCAGTATTTG. The chain uses TRBV6-1 and TRBJ2-3, with unresolved D. Germline CDR1 MNHNS, CDR2 SASEGT. V lost 6 bases, J lost 2 bases, and 12 bases lay in between. This CDR3 contains 14 residues.

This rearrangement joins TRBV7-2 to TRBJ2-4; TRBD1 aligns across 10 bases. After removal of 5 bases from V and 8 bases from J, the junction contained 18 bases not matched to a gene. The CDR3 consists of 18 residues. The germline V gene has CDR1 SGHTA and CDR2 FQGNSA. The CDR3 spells CASSPRRQGAFIVDIQYF. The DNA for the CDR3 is TGTGCCAGCAGCCCCCGAAGACAGGGGGCGTTCATTGTAGACATTCAGTACTTC.

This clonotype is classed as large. The CDR3 loop reads CASSLSSPRGHEQFF. CDR3 nucleotide sequence: TGTGCCAGCAGCTTATCGAGCCCCCGGGGGCATGAGCAGTTCTTC. This chain uses TRBV7-2 with TRBJ2-1, with D perhaps given as TRBD1 or TRBD2 (6 bases each). Germline CDR1 SGHTA, CDR2 FQGNSA. Trimming took 2 bases from V and 8 from J, leaving 16 bases between them. The CDR3 is 15 residues long.